The 12 T cell receptor beta chains presented below share a single source sample, sequenced in a study of PD-L1 blockade in urothelial cancer. The repertoire was sequenced with immunoSEQ multiplex PCR; TCRdb's copy has only in-frame clones and lacks some. The sample has approximately 83,000 clones, roughly 85% seen once. Time point meaning: peripheral blood 6 weeks after treatment start. The sample here was PBMCs, taken around atezolizumab (anti-PD-L1) treatment. The receptor source for this set is a man aged 65-85 years with urothelial cancer.

V gene TRBV5-1 combines with J gene TRBJ1-4; the D gene is possibly TRBD1 (5 bases). Germline V gene lookup returns CDR1 SGHRS and CDR2 YFSETQ. Trimming cost V 0 bases and J 4 bases, with 7 bases left between them. The CDR3 consists of 14 residues. CDR3 amino acids: CASSLEGDNEKLFF. DNA for the CDR3: TGCGCCAGCAGCTTGGAAGGGGATAATGAAAAACTGTTTTTT.

This chain links TRBV5-1 with TRBJ1-2, with TRBD1 identical over 9 bases. The V and J ends lost 4 bases and 6 bases, in that order; junction bases with no gene match: 19. The germline CDR1 and CDR2 sequences are SGHRS and YFSETQ. The CDR3 contains 18 residues. Here the CDR3 reads CASSPSPGGGTGSDGYTF. In DNA form, the CDR3 reads TGCGCCAGCAGCCCCTCGCCAGGTGGCGGGACAGGGTCAGATGGCTACACCTTC.

The V and J genes are TRBV27 and TRBJ1-3, with TRBD1 as a possible D gene (5 bases). CDR1 and CDR2 (germline): MNHEY, SMNVEV (reference sequence). The CDR3 totals 15 residues. V lost 4 bases, J lost 1 base, and 11 bases lay in between. Written as DNA, the CDR3 is TGTGCCAGCAGTTCCCACCGGGGGTCTGGAAACACCATATATTTT. Encoded protein: CASSSHRGSGNTIYF.

The chain combines TRBV6-6 with TRBJ1-5; 9 nucleotides line up with TRBD1. The V gene end was trimmed by 4 bases and the J gene end by 3 bases; junction bases not matched to a gene: 4. This CDR3 is 15 amino acids long. The germline V gene encodes CDR1 MNHNY and CDR2 SVGAGI (reference sequence). For the CDR3, the DNA is TGTGCCAGCAGTTCCTTACAGGGGGCCAATCAGCCCCAGCATTTT. It is translated as CASSSLQGANQPQHF.

The rearrangement uses TRBV9 and TRBJ2-3; 9 positions agree with TRBD2. The CDR3 loop spans 16 amino acids. The germline V gene encodes CDR1 SGDLS and CDR2 YYNGEE. V was pared by 4 bases and J by 2 bases, with 8 bases of the junction left unmatched. The CDR3 DNA reads as TGTGCCAGCAGCCTTGGGCTAGCGGGGAACACAGATACGCAGTATTTT. Translated, it gives CASSLGLAGNTDTQYF.

The genes are TRBV18 and TRBJ1-1; 7 bases map to TRBD1. The germline gives CDR1 KGHSH, CDR2 LQKENI. Trimming at V came to 4 bases and at J to 1 base, leaving 3 bases not matched to a gene. This CDR3 is built from 14 residues. This chain's CDR3 is CASSLGTENTEAFF. In nucleotides, the CDR3 is TGTGCCAGCTCACTTGGGACAGAGAACACTGAAGCTTTCTTT.

J is TRBJ1-1 and V is TRBV5-1; TRBD1 matches at 7 bases. Germline assignment: CDR1 SGHRS and CDR2 YFSETQ. Trimming removed 4 bases from V and 3 bases from J; junction bases left unmatched: 9. This CDR3 comprises 15 residues. CDR3 DNA sequence: TGCGCCAGCAGCGGGTCGACAGGGACGGACACTGAAGCTTTCTTT. Translation gives CASSGSTGTDTEAFF.

The CDR3 region is CASSLASIRLAGVYEQYF. In DNA, the CDR3 is TGTGCCAGCAGCTTGGCTTCTATTCGGCTAGCGGGAGTCTACGAGCAGTACTTC. The chain is built from TRBV5-6 and TRBJ2-7; 10 bases are shared with TRBD2. The ends lost 0 bases at V and 3 bases at J; junction bases unmatched: 12. Germline lookup yields CDR1 SGHDT and CDR2 YYEEEE. This CDR3 is built from 18 residues.

The J gene is TRBJ1-1, the V gene TRBV9, with unresolved D. Germline V lookup: CDR1 SGDLS, CDR2 YYNGEE. Trimming took off 4 bases at V and 1 base at J, with 8 bases between the two ends. The CDR3 extends over 13 amino acids. CDR3 in DNA: TGTGCCAGCAGCAGAGGTCAGAACACTGAAGCTTTCTTT. This gives the protein CASSRGQNTEAFF.

The chain uses TRBV5-1 and TRBJ1-4; 9 bases fit TRBD1. Germline-derived CDR1 and CDR2 are SGHRS and YFSETQ. The length of the CDR3 is 15 residues. V trimming: 3 bases; J trimming: 8 bases; junction bases outside the gene matches: 8. The CDR3 bases are TGCGCCAGCAGCTCGTCACAGGGGGCGCGGGAAAAACTGTTTTTT. Its protein product is CASSSSQGAREKLFF.

The rearrangement uses TRBV6-1 and TRBJ2-2; no definite D call. Trimming left V 6 bases short and J 8 bases short, with 4 bases between. The V gene's germline CDR1 is MNHNS and CDR2 SASEGT. CDR3 length equals 10 residues. In DNA, the CDR3 is TGTGCCAGCAGGTCTGGGGAGCTGTTTTTT. Translating gives CASRSGELFF.

The chain's CDR3 is CASSTQADTQYF. CDR3 DNA: TGTGCCAGCAGTACGCAGGCAGATACGCAGTATTTT. The rearrangement uses TRBV6-1 and TRBJ2-3; D unresolved. Germline V gene lookup returns CDR1 MNHNS and CDR2 SASEGT. CDR3 length: 12 residues. Trimming took 5 bases from V and 4 from J, leaving 7 bases between them.